Sequencing of this T cell receptor beta chain was carried out in a study of identical twins' blood T cells. About the study: Around 50 million reads came from about 12 libraries, six alpha, six beta. Whole-study findings and limits: Mainly, cloneset size products determined shared clonotypes, twins included. Twin repertoire similarity may partly reflect shared environment.

In regard to this clonotype: No antigen is known for it.

Three pairs of healthy female monozygous twins were the donors. TCRdb passed the 5' RACE reads through MiXCR, listing each CDR3 protein once. The sample has roughly 340,000 distinct CDR3 sequences; over 25% are singletons. The CDR3 has 16 residues. CDR1 and CDR2 from the germline V gene are WSHSY and SAAADI. V lost 4 bases and J lost 0, with 13 bases in between. This chain joins TRBV10-2 and TRBJ1-3; D is undetermined. The receptor was isolated from a woman aged 18-55 years in good health. The material sequenced was PBMCs. CDR3 coding DNA: TGCGCCAGCAGTGGGTGGACCGACAACTCTGGAAACACCATATATTTT. This translates into CASSGWTDNSGNTIYF.